Following are 21 T cell receptor beta chains from one sample sequenced in a study of shared clonotypes between healthy human individuals. Naive CD8 cells lacked CD45RO, underwent positive selection for CCR7 and left out terminally differentiated effector memory CD45RA+ cells. Assay: immunoSEQ multiplex PCR; the TCRdb copy retains only in-frame clones and omits some. Of around 1,900,000 clones detected, around 93% appear once; the ten largest clones hold more than 1.5%. What was sequenced was naive CD8+ T cells from PBMCs. The receptor set was obtained from a man aged 18 to 35 in good health. Some clones in this sample may be carry-over from other donors' samples.

This rearrangement joins TRBV29-1 to TRBJ2-1; D is possibly TRBD2 (6 bases). The length of the CDR3 is 12 residues. V lost 6 bases and J lost 3, with 9 bases in between. The germline gives CDR1 SQVTM, CDR2 ANQGSEA. The DNA for the CDR3 is TGCAGCGTAGAGGACTACTACAATGAGCAGTTCTTC. It is translated as CSVEDYYNEQFF.

The chain couples TRBV5-5 to TRBJ2-3, with D perhaps matching TRBD1 (6 bases). Germline V gene sequence: CDR1 SGHKS, CDR2 YYEKEE (reference sequence). Deletions cut 0 bases from V and 2 bases from J, with 16 bases between. The CDR3 is 17 residues long. The CDR3 sequence: CASSLVGGGTYTDTQYF. CDR3 nucleotides: TGTGCCAGCAGCTTGGTAGGGGGTGGGACCTACACAGATACGCAGTATTTT.

A few counts support this clone. The chain couples TRBV29-1 to TRBJ1-1; D possibly corresponds to TRBD1 (5 bases). Germline V gene sequence: CDR1 SQVTM, CDR2 ANQGSEA. V was pared by 5 bases and J by 4 bases, with 14 bases between. The CDR3 is 13 amino acids. The CDR3 coding sequence is TGCAGCGTTCGACCAGGGTGGGCCACTGAAGCTTTCTTT. Amino acids: CSVRPGWATEAFF.

The V call is TRBV27, the J call TRBJ2-1; 10 bases agree with TRBD1. There are 16 residues in the CDR3. Per the germline V gene, CDR1 is MNHEY and CDR2 is SMNVEV (reference sequence). The ends lost 7 bases at V and 4 bases at J; junction bases unmatched: 10. The CDR3 bases are TGTGCCAGCATCGGGACAGGGGATGGGCCATACAATGAGCAGTTCTTC. Its protein product is CASIGTGDGPYNEQFF.

The chain uses TRBV4-1 and TRBJ1-4; possible D gene TRBD1, 5 bases. Germline V lookup: CDR1 MGHRA, CDR2 YSYEKL. The CDR3 runs 15 residues. V was pared by 5 bases and J by 1 base, with 11 bases between. The CDR3 DNA is TGCGCCAGCAGCTATTACGGGGGAACTAATGAAAAACTGTTTTTT. Encoded protein: CASSYYGGTNEKLFF.

This chain links TRBV21-1 with TRBJ1-1. TRBV21-1 is an annotated pseudogene. The CDR3 length is 19 residues. CDR3 loop: CASSKSEGQPRWKNTEAFF. The CDR3, as DNA: TGTGCCAGCAGCAAATCGGAGGGCCAGCCCCGCTGGAAGAACACTGAAGCTTTCTTT.

This clone was observed once. The chain has TRBV6-1 and TRBJ2-7, with D unclear. V was clipped by 2 bases and J by 0 bases, with 14 bases between them. Per germline, CDR1 MNHNS and CDR2 SASEGT. The CDR3 has 16 amino acids. As DNA, the CDR3 is TGTGCCAGCAGTGAATTCTGGGCGGTAGTCTCCTACGAGCAGTACTTC. Translated: CASSEFWAVVSYEQYF.

This clone was found once. The gene calls are TRBV5-1 and TRBJ2-7; 9 nucleotides align to TRBD1. This CDR3 comprises 13 residues. V gave up 6 bases and J gave up 1 base; unmatched junction bases: 2. The V gene's germline CDR1 is SGHRS and CDR2 YFSETQ. The DNA of the CDR3 is TGCGCCAGCACGACAGGGGGATCCTACGAGCAGTACTTC. Its translation: CASTTGGSYEQYF.

As to this clone: At the DNA level, this CDR3 is encoded by other sequences in the same sample as well. CDR3 region: CASSVDRVHEQFF. CDR3 bases: TGTGCCAGCAGCGTGGACAGGGTCCATGAGCAGTTCTTC. V usage is TRBV9 and J usage is TRBJ2-1, with 8 bases aligning to TRBD1. The CDR3 extends over 13 amino acids. CDR1 and CDR2 (germline): SGDLS, YYNGEE. V shed 2 bases, J shed 8 bases, and the junction held 3 bases outside the gene matches.

The chain couples TRBV28 to TRBJ2-6, with D perhaps TRBD1 or TRBD2 (5 bases each). This CDR3 has 15 amino acids. Trimming removed 2 bases at V and 4 bases at J, with 9 bases between. CDR1 is MDHEN, CDR2 SYDVKM, per germline. The CDR3 is CASSLVGDGANVLTF. CDR3 nucleotide sequence: TGTGCCAGCAGTTTAGTAGGGGACGGGGCCAACGTCCTGACTTTC.

The rearrangement uses TRBV19 and TRBJ2-1, with D unclear. CDR1 and CDR2 from the germline V gene are LNHDA and SQIVND (reference sequence). Trimming removed 4 bases at V and 9 bases at J, with 28 bases between. This CDR3 is 18 amino acids long. Here the CDR3 DNA reads TGTGCCAGTAGTACCCCCCTTTTGGAACCTTCCCCGGTCGGTGAGCAGTTCTTC. It yields the protein CASSTPLLEPSPVGEQFF.

This rearrangement joins TRBV7-9 to TRBJ1-1; D is perhaps TRBD1 (5 bases). Between the trimmed V and J ends, which lost 2 bases and 1 base, there was a span of 14 bases. This CDR3 is 16 amino acids long. Germline assignment: CDR1 SEHNR and CDR2 FQNEAQ (reference sequence). The CDR3 DNA follows: TGTGCCAGCAGCTTATGGGGGGTACAGCCGAACACTGAAGCTTTCTTT. Its protein is CASSLWGVQPNTEAFF.

J is TRBJ2-2 and V is TRBV11-2; TRBD1 agrees at 8 bases. J gave up 2 bases and V 5 bases, and 10 bases lay outside the gene matches. The germline V gene encodes CDR1 SGHAT and CDR2 FQNNGV. The CDR3 runs to 17 residues. CDR3 sequence: CASSQNLRGRNTGELFF. CDR3 in DNA: TGTGCCAGCAGCCAGAACCTCAGGGGGCGCAACACCGGGGAGCTGTTTTTT.

V gene TRBV21-1 combines with J gene TRBJ2-3; TRBD2 was called by the table and not checked on the DNA. TRBV21-1 is a pseudogene segment. The CDR3 totals 17 residues. CDR3 amino acids: CASSLSAPGLPPDTQYF. The CDR3 DNA is TGTGCCAGCAGCCTGTCAGCCCCGGGACTACCCCCAGATACGCAGTATTTT.

The CDR3 DNA follows: TGTGCCAGCAGCGCGACCGGGACAGGAGACGAGCAGTACTTC. This encodes CASSATGTGDEQYF. This rearrangement joins TRBV9 to TRBJ2-7; 8 bases agree with TRBD1. CDR3 size: 14 residues. Germline V CDR1 and CDR2: SGDLS, YYNGEE. J gave up 5 bases and V 3 bases, and 7 bases lay outside the gene matches.

This chain joins TRBV6-1 and TRBJ1-1; D ambiguous. Germline V gene sequence: CDR1 MNHNS, CDR2 SASEGT. Trimming took 2 bases from V and 1 from J, leaving 14 bases between them. The CDR3 has 16 amino acids. CDR3 nucleotide sequence: TGTGCCAGCAGTGAACTTGAAGTAGGGCCGAACACTGAAGCTTTCTTT. Encoded protein: CASSELEVGPNTEAFF.

The genes are TRBV11-3 and TRBJ1-5; TRBD1 might be the D (6 bases). Germline CDR1 and CDR2: SGHNT and YENEEA. There are 15 residues in the CDR3. V lost 5 bases and J lost 4, with 15 bases in between. The CDR3: CASSTKGGRNQPQHF. The CDR3 region has the DNA TGTGCCAGCAGCACAAAGGGGGGCCGGAATCAGCCCCAGCATTTT. The whole variable domain, remainder taken from reference TRBV11-3 and TRBJ1-5, is EAGVVQSPRYKIIEKKQPVAFWCNPISGHNTLYWYLQNLGQGPELLIRYENEEAVDDSQLPKDRFSAERLKGVDSTLKIQPAELGDSAVYLCASSTKGGRNQPQHFGDGTRLSIL.

CDR3: CASSGLASQETQYF. The CDR3, as DNA: TGTGCCAGCAGTGGACTAGCTAGCCAAGAGACCCAGTACTTC. This sequence joins TRBV25-1 and TRBJ2-5, with TRBD2 matching over 7 bases. V lost 4 bases and J lost 1; bases outside the gene matches: 3. The V gene's germline CDR1 is MGHDK and CDR2 SYGVNS. This CDR3 contains 14 residues.

The V call is TRBV4-2, the J call TRBJ2-7; D gene unclear. Per germline, CDR1 LGHNA and CDR2 YNFKEQ. This CDR3 spans 13 amino acids. V was shortened by 0 bases and J by 4 bases, with 7 bases between the two germline ends. CDR3 loop: CASSQDDKYEQYF. As DNA, the CDR3 is TGTGCCAGCAGCCAAGACGACAAGTACGAGCAGTACTTC.

The chain carries TRBV6-1 and TRBJ2-7, with unresolved D. Germline-derived CDR1 and CDR2 are MNHNS and SASEGT. CDR3 length: 15 amino acids. Trimming took 3 bases from V and 1 from J, leaving 13 bases between them. The CDR3 DNA reads TGTGCCAGCAGTGAGAGACGGATAGGGTCCTACGAGCAGTACTTC. This codes for CASSERRIGSYEQYF.

This sequence joins TRBV13 and TRBJ2-3; the match to TRBD2 covers 10 bases. The V gene end was trimmed by 5 bases and the J gene end by 4 bases; junction bases not matched to a gene: 9. Germline CDR1 is PRHDT and CDR2 is FYEKMQ (reference sequence). The length of the CDR3 is 16 residues. The chain's CDR3 is CASSPTSGPGADTQYF. CDR3 DNA sequence: TGTGCCAGCAGCCCGACTAGCGGGCCTGGGGCAGATACGCAGTATTTT.